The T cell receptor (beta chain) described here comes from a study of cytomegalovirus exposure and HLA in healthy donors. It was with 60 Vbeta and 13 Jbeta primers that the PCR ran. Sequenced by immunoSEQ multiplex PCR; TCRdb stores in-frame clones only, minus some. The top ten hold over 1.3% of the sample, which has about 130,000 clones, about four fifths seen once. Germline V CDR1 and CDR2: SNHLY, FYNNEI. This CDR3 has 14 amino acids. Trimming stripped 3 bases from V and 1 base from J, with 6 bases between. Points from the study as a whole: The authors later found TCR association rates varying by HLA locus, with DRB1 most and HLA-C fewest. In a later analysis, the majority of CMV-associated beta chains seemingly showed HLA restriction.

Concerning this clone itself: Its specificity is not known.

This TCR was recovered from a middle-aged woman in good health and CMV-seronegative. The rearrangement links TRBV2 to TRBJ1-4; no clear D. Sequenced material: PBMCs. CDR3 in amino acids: CASSDHRTNEKLFF. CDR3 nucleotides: TGTGCCAGCAGTGACCACAGAACTAATGAAAAACTGTTTTTT.